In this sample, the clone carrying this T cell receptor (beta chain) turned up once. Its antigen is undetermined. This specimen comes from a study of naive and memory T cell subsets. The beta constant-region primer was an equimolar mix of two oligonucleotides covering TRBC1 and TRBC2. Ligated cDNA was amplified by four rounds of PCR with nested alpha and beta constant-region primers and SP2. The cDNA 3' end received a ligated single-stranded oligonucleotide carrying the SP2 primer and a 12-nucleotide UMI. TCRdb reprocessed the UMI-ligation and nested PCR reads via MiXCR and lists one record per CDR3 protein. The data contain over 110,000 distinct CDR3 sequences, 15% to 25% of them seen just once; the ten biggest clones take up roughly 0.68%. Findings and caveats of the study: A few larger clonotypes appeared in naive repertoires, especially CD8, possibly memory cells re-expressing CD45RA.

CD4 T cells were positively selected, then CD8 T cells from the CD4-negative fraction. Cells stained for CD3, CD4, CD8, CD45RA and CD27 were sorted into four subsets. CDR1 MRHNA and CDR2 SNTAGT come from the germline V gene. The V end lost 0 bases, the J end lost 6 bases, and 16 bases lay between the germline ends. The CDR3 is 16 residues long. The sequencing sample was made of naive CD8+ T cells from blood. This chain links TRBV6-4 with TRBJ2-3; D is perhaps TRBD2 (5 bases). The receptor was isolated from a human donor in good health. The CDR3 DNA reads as TGTGCCAGCAGTGACTCCGGACTCCGCCGGGTGGATACGCAGTATTTT. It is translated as CASSDSGLRRVDTQYF.